This T cell receptor beta chain was recovered during a study of PD-1 blockade in classical Hodgkin lymphoma. Study-level findings and limits: TCR diversity at baseline was reported to be reduced in newly diagnosed patients relative to healthy donors. With CD4+ cells, TCR diversity rose significantly by C4D1, but not with CD8+ cells.

Points on this clone: Its specificity is unknown.

Assay used: immunoSEQ multiplex PCR; TCRdb lists only in-frame clones, some missing. The sample records 30,000 or so clones, about 93% being singletons. In every patient, relapse followed autologous stem cell transplantation, while exposure to brentuximab vedotin differed. Negative magnetic selection isolated CD4+ T cells from thawed PBMCs. The patients, who had relapsed/refractory classical Hodgkin lymphoma, achieved best responses of complete response, partial response or progressive disease. This material consisted of CD4+ T cells from blood, taken at baseline. The receptor was isolated from a human donor with classical Hodgkin lymphoma.

DNA of the CDR3: TGCGCCAGCAGCTTGTGGGGGACCCAGTACTTC. Translated: CASSLWGTQYF. The V call is TRBV5-1, the J call TRBJ2-5; D is unresolved. The CDR3 extends over 11 amino acids. Trimming removed 1 base from V and 7 bases from J, with 5 bases in between. Germline V gene data show CDR1 as SGHRS and CDR2 as YFSETQ.